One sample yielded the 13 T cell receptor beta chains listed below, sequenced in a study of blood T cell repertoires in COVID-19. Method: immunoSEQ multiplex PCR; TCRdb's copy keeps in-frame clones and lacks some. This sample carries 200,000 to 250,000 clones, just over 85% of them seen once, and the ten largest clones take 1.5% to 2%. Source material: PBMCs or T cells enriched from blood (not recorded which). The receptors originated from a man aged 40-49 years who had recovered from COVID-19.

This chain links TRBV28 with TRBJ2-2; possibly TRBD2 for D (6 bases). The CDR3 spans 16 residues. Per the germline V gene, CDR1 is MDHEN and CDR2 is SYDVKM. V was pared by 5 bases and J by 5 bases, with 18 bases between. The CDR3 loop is CASSRVAAPSTGELFF. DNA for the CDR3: TGTGCCAGCAGTCGGGTAGCGGCTCCGAGTACCGGGGAGCTGTTTTTT.

CDR3 loop: CASSHQEGNYGYTF. The CDR3 nucleotides read TGTGCCAGCAGCCACCAGGAGGGTAACTATGGCTACACCTTC. This chain connects TRBV16 to TRBJ1-2; D remains ambiguous. Germline-derived CDR1 and CDR2 are KGHSY and FQNENV. Deletions cut 3 bases from V and 1 base from J, with 9 bases between. The CDR3 totals 14 residues. The entire variable domain, with the rest obtained from reference TRBV16 and TRBJ1-2, is as follows: GEEVAQTPKHLVRGEGQKAKLYCAPIKGHSYVFWYQQVLKNEFKFLISFQNENVFDETGMPKERFSAKCLPNSPCSLEIQATKLEDSAVYFCASSHQEGNYGYTFGSGTRLTVV.

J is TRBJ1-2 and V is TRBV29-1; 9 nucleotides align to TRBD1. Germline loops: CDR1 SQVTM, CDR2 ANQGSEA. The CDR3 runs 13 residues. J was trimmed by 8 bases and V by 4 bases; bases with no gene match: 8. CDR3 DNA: TGCAGCGTTGGACAGGGGGATCAGTCGGGCTACACCTTC. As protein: CSVGQGDQSGYTF.

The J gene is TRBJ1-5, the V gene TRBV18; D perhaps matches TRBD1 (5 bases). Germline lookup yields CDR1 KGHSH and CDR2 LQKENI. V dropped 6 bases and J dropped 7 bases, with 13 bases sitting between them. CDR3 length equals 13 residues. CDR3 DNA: TGTGCCAGCTCCGGGACTCGCGGCCAGCCCCAGCATTTT. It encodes CASSGTRGQPQHF.

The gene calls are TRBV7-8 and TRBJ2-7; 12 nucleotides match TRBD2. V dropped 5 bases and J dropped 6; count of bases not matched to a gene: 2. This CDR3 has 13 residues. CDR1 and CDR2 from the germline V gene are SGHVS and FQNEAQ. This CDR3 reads CASSPTSGGEQYF. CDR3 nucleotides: TGTGCCAGCAGCCCGACTAGCGGGGGCGAGCAGTACTTC.

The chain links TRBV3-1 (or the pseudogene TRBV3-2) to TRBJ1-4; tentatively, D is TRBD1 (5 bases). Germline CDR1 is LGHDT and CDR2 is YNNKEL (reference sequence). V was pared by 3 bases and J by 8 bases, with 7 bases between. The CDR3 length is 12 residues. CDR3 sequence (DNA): TGTGCCAGCAGCCACCGGGGGGAAAAACTGTTTTTT. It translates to CASSHRGEKLFF.

In DNA form, the CDR3 reads TGTGCCAGCAGCCCGTCGGGGGGGACTCGGAACTACAATGAGCAGTTCTTC. Translation gives CASSPSGGTRNYNEQFF. The rearrangement joins TRBV7-6 to TRBJ2-1; 8 bases match TRBD2. Germline CDR1 and CDR2: SGHVS and FNYEAQ. The V and J ends lost 5 bases and 3 bases, in that order; junction bases with no gene match: 12. The CDR3 sequence is 17 residues long. Full variable domain (remainder filled in from reference TRBV7-6 and TRBJ2-1): GAGVSQSPRYKVTKRGQDVALRCDPISGHVSLYWYRQALGQGPEFLTYFNYEAQQDKSGLPNDRFSAERPEGSISTLTIQRTEQRDSAMYRCASSPSGGTRNYNEQFFGPGTRLTVL.

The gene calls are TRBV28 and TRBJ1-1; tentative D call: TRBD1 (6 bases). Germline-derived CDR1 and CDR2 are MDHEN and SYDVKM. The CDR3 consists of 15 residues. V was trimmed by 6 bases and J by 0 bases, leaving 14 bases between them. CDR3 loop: CASSLRTALNTEAFF. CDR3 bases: TGTGCCAGCAGCCTCAGGACAGCCCTGAACACTGAAGCTTTCTTT.

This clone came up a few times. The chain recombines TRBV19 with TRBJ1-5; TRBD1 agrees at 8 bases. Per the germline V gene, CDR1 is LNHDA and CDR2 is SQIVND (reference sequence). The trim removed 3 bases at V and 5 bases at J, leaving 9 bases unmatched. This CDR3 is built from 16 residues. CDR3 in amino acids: CASSMSAGGMDQPQHF. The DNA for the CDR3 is TGTGCCAGTAGTATGTCAGCAGGGGGCATGGATCAGCCCCAGCATTTT.

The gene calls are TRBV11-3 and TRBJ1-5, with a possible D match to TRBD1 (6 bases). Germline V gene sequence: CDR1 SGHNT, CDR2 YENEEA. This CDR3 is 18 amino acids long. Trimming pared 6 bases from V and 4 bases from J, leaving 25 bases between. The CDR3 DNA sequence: TGTGCCAGCAGTTCCCCACGGGCCCCGGGACACGATAATCAGCCCCAGCATTTT. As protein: CASSSPRAPGHDNQPQHF.

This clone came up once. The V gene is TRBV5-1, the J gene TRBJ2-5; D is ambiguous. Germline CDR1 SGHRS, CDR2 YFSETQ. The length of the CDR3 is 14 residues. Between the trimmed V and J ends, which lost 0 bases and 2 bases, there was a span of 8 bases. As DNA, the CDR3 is TGCGCCAGCAGCTTGGAGTCGGTGCAAGAGACCCAGTACTTC. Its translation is CASSLESVQETQYF.

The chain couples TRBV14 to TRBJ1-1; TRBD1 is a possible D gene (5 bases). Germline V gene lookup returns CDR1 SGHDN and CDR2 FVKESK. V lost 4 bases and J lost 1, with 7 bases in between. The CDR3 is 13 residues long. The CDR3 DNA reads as TGTGCCAGCAGCCGGCAGGGGAACACTGAAGCTTTCTTT. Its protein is CASSRQGNTEAFF.

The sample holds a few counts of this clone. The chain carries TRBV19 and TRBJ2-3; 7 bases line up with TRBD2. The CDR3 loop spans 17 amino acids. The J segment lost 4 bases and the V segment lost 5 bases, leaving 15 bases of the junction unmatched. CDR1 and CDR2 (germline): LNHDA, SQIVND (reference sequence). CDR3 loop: CASSETKLAIYADTQYF. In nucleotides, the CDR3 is TGTGCCAGTAGTGAGACGAAACTAGCGATTTATGCAGATACGCAGTATTTT.